This T cell receptor beta chain was sequenced for a study of shared clonotypes between healthy human individuals. General observations from the study: Sequencing depth was expected to influence donor clonotype sharing.

Points on this clone: Its specificity is unknown.

300 ng DNA, approximately 30,000 T cell genomes, went into unsorted PBMC replicate PCRs. The assay was immunoSEQ multiplex PCR, and TCRdb's table has in-frame clones only and misses some. Among fewer than 550,000 clones, about three quarters were seen once, and the ten largest hold approximately 13%. The TCR sequence derives from a woman in her thirties or forties in good health. Some clones in this sample may be carry-over from other donors' samples. Specimen: PBMCs.

CDR3 amino acids: CASSLASGGFQPQHF. CDR3 nucleotide sequence: TGTGCCAGCAGTCTAGCCTCAGGGGGCTTTCAGCCCCAGCATTTT. This chain joins TRBV28 and TRBJ1-5, with 8 bases fitting TRBD1. This CDR3 comprises 15 residues. In germline, CDR1 is MDHEN, CDR2 SYDVKM. With 5 bases clipped from V and 6 bases from J, the junction kept 9 bases outside the gene matches.